This T cell receptor beta chain was sequenced for a study of regulatory T cells in long-lasting Graves disease. The time point: newly diagnosed GD, antithyroid drugs for less than 3 months. The TCR library was made from RNA extracted from PBMCs. CDR3 regions were amplified by Arm-PCR using iRepertoire HTBI primers to build TCR beta libraries. Using its own MiXCR run on the multiplex PCR reads, TCRdb lists one record per CDR3 protein. The sample has 530,000 or so distinct CDR3 sequences; roughly 14% are singletons. This clonotype has at least ten counts. Trimming shortened V by 2 bases and J by 0 bases, and 11 bases separated the two germline ends. Germline V gene sequence: CDR1 MNHEY, CDR2 SMNVEV (reference sequence). The CDR3 extends over 15 amino acids. This sample also appeared in a second study, on T cells in Graves' hyperthyroidism and ophthalmopathy.

This TCR came from a man in his thirties or forties with Graves disease. The source was peripheral blood mononuclear cells (PBMCs), collected at new diagnosis, from a patient treated with antithyroid drugs. V gene TRBV27 combines with J gene TRBJ2-7, with D possibly being TRBD1 (5 bases). As DNA, the CDR3 is TGTGCCAGCAGTTTACTGGGGCAGGTCTCCTACGAGCAGTACTTC. Translation gives CASSLLGQVSYEQYF.